The next 24 T cell receptor beta chains were all read from a single sample in a study of cytomegalovirus exposure and HLA in healthy donors. The PCR ran on 60 Vbeta and 13 Jbeta primers. The method was immunoSEQ multiplex PCR; TCRdb's version includes in-frame clones alone and lacks a portion of them. The repertoire holds some 180,000 clones, with around 77% as singletons. The sequencing input was PBMCs. The receptors here all came from a woman between 25 and 40 years old in good health and CMV-seronegative.

In its sample, this clone was seen once. The chain employs TRBV5-1 and TRBJ1-1, with 8 bases matching TRBD1. The germline V gene has CDR1 SGHRS and CDR2 YFSETQ. V was pared by 3 bases and J by 2 bases, with 3 bases of the junction left unmatched. The CDR3 length is 14 residues. In DNA form, the CDR3 reads TGCGCCAGCAGCTGGACAGGGATCAACACTGAAGCTTTCTTT. Encoded protein: CASSWTGINTEAFF.

V gene TRBV27 combines with J gene TRBJ2-5, with D possibly being TRBD2 (5 bases). The V end was cut by 2 bases, the J end by 11 bases, with 21 bases between. Per germline, CDR1 MNHEY and CDR2 SMNVEV (reference sequence). The CDR3 spans 15 residues. CDR3 DNA sequence: TGTGCCAGCAGTTTACTCCGGACGAGTTTCGGGGAGCAGTACTTC. This sequence encodes CASSLLRTSFGEQYF.

This clone appeared once. A junction boundary mismatches the germline segment, possibly from a read error. The chain's CDR3 is CSSSLAEYGYTF. In DNA form, the CDR3 reads TGTTCCAGCAGCTTAGCCGAGTATGGCTACACCTTC. The chain uses TRBV7-9 and TRBJ1-2; D unresolved. The CDR3 totals 12 residues. CDR1 is SEHNR, CDR2 FQNEAQ, per germline (reference sequence).

The V and J genes are TRBV27 and TRBJ2-7; D gene unclear. CDR3 length: 16 amino acids. Trimming cost V 3 bases and J 1 base, with 16 bases left between them. CDR1 and CDR2 from the germline V gene are MNHEY and SMNVEV (reference sequence). The chain's CDR3 is CASSFGTLEGSYEQYF. The CDR3 DNA reads as TGTGCCAGCAGTTTCGGAACTCTAGAAGGTTCCTACGAGCAGTACTTC.

A remark on this clone: Mismatch with germline at one junction end may stem from a read error. The J gene is TRBJ2-2, the V gene TRBV11-2; D is undetermined. Germline-derived CDR1 and CDR2 are SGHAT and FQNNGV. The CDR3 has 15 amino acids. Here the CDR3 reads CASSLQRSKTGELFF. CDR3 in DNA: TGTGCCAGCAGCTTACAGAGGTCGAAAACCGGGGAGCTGTTTTTT.

The rearrangement links TRBV5-1 to TRBJ1-1; 10 nucleotides agree with TRBD1. The V gene's germline CDR1 is SGHRS and CDR2 YFSETQ. The length of the CDR3 is 16 residues. The J segment lost 0 bases and the V segment lost 4 bases, leaving 6 bases of the junction unmatched. The CDR3 coding sequence is TGCGCCAGCAGCCCAGGGACAGGGGTTTTGAACACTGAAGCTTTCTTT. It encodes CASSPGTGVLNTEAFF.

This clone showed up just a few times. J is TRBJ1-2 and V is TRBV5-8, with TRBD1 matching 7 bases. Germline loops: CDR1 SGHTS, CDR2 YDEGEE. Germline trimming cut 4 bases from V and 4 bases from J; bases unmatched to any gene: 10. The CDR3 is made up of 15 amino acids. Written as DNA, the CDR3 is TGTGCCAGCAGCCCCGATCTGGGACAGCTCTATGGCTACACCTTC. This sequence encodes CASSPDLGQLYGYTF. Using reference TRBV5-8 and TRBJ1-2 for the parts outside the CDR3, the full variable domain is EAGVTQSPTHLIKTRGQQATLRCSPISGHTSVYWYQQALGLGLQFLLWYDEGEERNRGNFPPRFSGRQFPNYSSELNVNALELEDSALYLCASSPDLGQLYGYTFGSGTRLTVV.

The DNA for the CDR3 is TGTGCCAGCAGCTCCTTCGGGGATACCACAGATACGCAGTATTTT. Protein: CASSSFGDTTDTQYF. The chain carries TRBV13 and TRBJ2-3; a possible D gene is TRBD2 (5 bases). Germline V lookup: CDR1 PRHDT, CDR2 FYEKMQ (reference sequence). The ends were cut back, 4 bases at V and 2 bases at J, with 13 bases in the middle. CDR3 length: 15 amino acids. The variable domain in full, with the rest retrieved from reference TRBV13 and TRBJ2-3, is AAGVIQSPRHLIKEKRETATLKCYPIPRHDTVYWYQQGPGQDPQFLISFYEKMQSDKGSIPDRFSAQQFSDYHSELNMSSLELGDSALYFCASSSFGDTTDTQYFGPGTRLTVL.

The J gene is TRBJ2-7, the V gene TRBV21-1; the tabulated D call, TRBD2, remains unverified against the DNA. TRBV21-1 represents a pseudogene. CDR3 length: 19 residues. Here the CDR3 DNA reads TGTGCCAGCAGCAAAAGGAGGCAGGCGCCGGTAGTTAGCTCCTACGAGCGGTACTTC. This gives the protein CASSKRRQAPVVSSYERYF.

A single count supports this clone. V is TRBV5-1 and J is TRBJ2-7; 13 bases align to TRBD2. J gave up 5 bases and V 4 bases, and 3 bases lay outside the gene matches. CDR1 and CDR2 from the germline V gene are SGHRS and YFSETQ. This CDR3 has 14 residues. The CDR3 reads CASSGTSGINEQYF. The CDR3, as DNA: TGCGCCAGCAGCGGGACTAGCGGGATCAACGAGCAGTACTTC.

CDR3: CSVEGVSGRAGTQYF. CDR3 nucleotides: TGCAGCGTTGAAGGCGTTAGCGGGAGGGCTGGGACCCAGTACTTC. V usage is TRBV29-1 and J usage is TRBJ2-5; 11 nucleotides agree with TRBD2. In germline, CDR1 is SQVTM, CDR2 ANQGSEA. This CDR3 has 15 residues. Trimming took 1 base from V and 7 from J; bases not matched to a gene: 8. Full variable domain (missing parts from reference TRBV29-1 and TRBJ2-5): SAVISQKPSRDICQRGTSLTIQCQVDSQVTMMFWYRQQPGQSLTLIATANQGSEATYESGFVIDKFPISRPNLTFSTLTVSNMSPEDSSIYLCSVEGVSGRAGTQYFGPGTRLLVL.

The V call is TRBV19, the J call TRBJ1-1; D possibly corresponds to TRBD1 (6 bases). Trimming pared 2 bases from V and 3 bases from J, leaving 16 bases between. CDR1 LNHDA and CDR2 SQIVND come from the germline V gene (reference sequence). The CDR3 runs 16 residues. The CDR3 sequence: CASSIFAYGGHTEAFF. CDR3 nucleotides: TGTGCCAGTAGTATATTCGCGTATGGGGGCCACACTGAAGCTTTCTTT.

The gene calls are TRBV6-6 and TRBJ2-3; possibly TRBD1 for D (7 bases). The CDR3 extends over 16 amino acids. CDR1 is MNHNY, CDR2 SVGAGI, per germline (reference sequence). The V and J ends lost 5 bases and 2 bases respectively, with 17 bases between them. The CDR3 loop reads CASSPRGTDYTDTQYF. For the CDR3, the DNA is TGTGCCAGCAGTCCCCGGGGGACAGATTACACAGATACGCAGTATTTT.

This sequence joins TRBV5-1 and TRBJ1-4; no clear D. The CDR3 spans 15 residues. CDR1 is SGHRS and CDR2 is YFSETQ in the germline V gene. The ends were cut back, 4 bases at V and 2 bases at J, with 12 bases in the middle. Here the CDR3 reads CASSRNPRTNEKLFF. CDR3 DNA: TGCGCCAGCAGCAGGAACCCGAGGACTAATGAAAAACTGTTTTTT.

The rearrangement joins TRBV7-9 to TRBJ1-6; 7 nucleotides align to TRBD1. CDR3 length: 15 amino acids. V trimming: 3 bases; J trimming: 7 bases; junction bases outside the gene matches: 6. Germline loops: CDR1 SEHNR, CDR2 FQNEAQ (reference sequence). The CDR3 coding sequence is TGTGCCAGCAGCTTTTGGGACAGAATCAATTCACCCCTCCACTTT. It yields the protein CASSFWDRINSPLHF.

The chain links TRBV6-5 to TRBJ1-1, with 7 bases aligning to TRBD1. Germline CDR1 MNHEY, CDR2 SVGAGI. Trimming at V came to 6 bases and at J to 3 bases, leaving 7 bases not matched to a gene. CDR3 length: 14 residues. CDR3 in amino acids: CASRPDREDTEAFF. In DNA, the CDR3 is TGTGCCAGCAGGCCCGACAGGGAGGACACTGAAGCTTTCTTT.

Remarks on this clone: The germline gene is not matched at one end of the junction; a read error may be the cause. The chain carries TRBV7-9 and TRBJ2-7, with D tentatively TRBD1 (5 bases). This CDR3 comprises 12 residues. Per germline, CDR1 SEHNR and CDR2 FQNEAQ (reference sequence). The CDR3: CSSSLRQKEQYF. DNA for the CDR3: TGTTCCAGCAGCTTGAGACAGAAAGAGCAGTACTTC.

The chain combines TRBV5-1 with TRBJ1-1; D gene uncertain. The V gene's germline CDR1 is SGHRS and CDR2 YFSETQ. This CDR3 region has 12 residues. Trimming left V 8 bases short and J 0 bases short, with 8 bases between. CDR3 sequence (DNA): TGCGCCAGTCTCGGGATGAACACTGAAGCTTTCTTT. Its translation: CASLGMNTEAFF. Based on the CDR3 plus reference TRBV5-1 and TRBJ1-1, the full variable domain is KAGVTQTPRYLIKTRGQQVTLSCSPISGHRSVSWYQQTPGQGLQFLFEYFSETQRNKGNFPGRFSGRQFSNSRSEMNVSTLELGDSALYLCASLGMNTEAFFGQGTRLTVV.

The J gene is TRBJ2-1, the V gene TRBV9; 13 bases match TRBD2. The CDR3 contains 17 residues. With V trimmed by 0 bases and J by 8 bases, 8 bases remained unmatched. CDR1 and CDR2 (germline): SGDLS, YYNGEE. Here the CDR3 DNA reads TGTGCCAGCAGCGTAGTCCCACTAGCGGGGGGGCACGATGAGCAGTTCTTC. Amino acid sequence: CASSVVPLAGGHDEQFF.

With respect to this clone: Other nucleotide sequences in the sample specify the same CDR3. The chain carries TRBV30 and TRBJ2-5; TRBD2 aligns across 12 bases. This CDR3 contains 15 residues. Trimming cost V 0 bases and J 2 bases; bases outside gene matches: 1. Germline loops: CDR1 GTSNPN, CDR2 SVGIG (reference sequence). CDR3 residues: CAWSVGLAGQETQYF. DNA of the CDR3: TGTGCCTGGAGTGTTGGACTAGCGGGACAAGAGACCCAGTACTTC.

V gene TRBV5-6 combines with J gene TRBJ2-2; TRBD2 matches at 8 bases. Germline V gene lookup returns CDR1 SGHDT and CDR2 YYEEEE. The CDR3 contains 17 residues. J lost 1 base, V lost 0 bases, and 5 bases had no gene match. This CDR3 reads CASSLVGLAGNTGELFF. In DNA form, the CDR3 reads TGTGCCAGCAGCTTGGTGGGTCTAGCGGGGAACACCGGGGAGCTGTTTTTT.

The rearrangement joins TRBV5-1 to TRBJ2-3; 9 nucleotides agree with TRBD1. The J segment lost 6 bases and the V segment lost 5 bases, leaving 7 bases of the junction unmatched. The CDR3 has 14 amino acids. Germline V gives CDR1 SGHRS, CDR2 YFSETQ. The CDR3: CASSTGTGRDTQYF. CDR3 sequence (DNA): TGCGCCAGCAGTACTGGGACAGGGAGGGATACGCAGTATTTT.

V gene TRBV27 combines with J gene TRBJ2-7, with no clear D. Trimming left V 5 bases short and J 3 bases short, with 11 bases between. The CDR3 covers 13 residues. CDR1 and CDR2 (germline): MNHEY, SMNVEV (reference sequence). The CDR3 nucleotides are TGTGCCAGCAGTCCAAACAAATACTACGAGCAGTACTTC. This gives the protein CASSPNKYYEQYF.

In its sample, this clone was seen once. J is TRBJ1-5 and V is TRBV7-8, with D tentatively TRBD1 (5 bases). Trimming removed 2 bases at V and 3 bases at J, with 8 bases between. The germline gives CDR1 SGHVS, CDR2 FQNEAQ. This CDR3 has 14 amino acids. CDR3 loop: CASSLIQDNQPQHF. As DNA, the CDR3 is TGTGCCAGCAGCTTAATACAGGACAATCAGCCCCAGCATTTT.